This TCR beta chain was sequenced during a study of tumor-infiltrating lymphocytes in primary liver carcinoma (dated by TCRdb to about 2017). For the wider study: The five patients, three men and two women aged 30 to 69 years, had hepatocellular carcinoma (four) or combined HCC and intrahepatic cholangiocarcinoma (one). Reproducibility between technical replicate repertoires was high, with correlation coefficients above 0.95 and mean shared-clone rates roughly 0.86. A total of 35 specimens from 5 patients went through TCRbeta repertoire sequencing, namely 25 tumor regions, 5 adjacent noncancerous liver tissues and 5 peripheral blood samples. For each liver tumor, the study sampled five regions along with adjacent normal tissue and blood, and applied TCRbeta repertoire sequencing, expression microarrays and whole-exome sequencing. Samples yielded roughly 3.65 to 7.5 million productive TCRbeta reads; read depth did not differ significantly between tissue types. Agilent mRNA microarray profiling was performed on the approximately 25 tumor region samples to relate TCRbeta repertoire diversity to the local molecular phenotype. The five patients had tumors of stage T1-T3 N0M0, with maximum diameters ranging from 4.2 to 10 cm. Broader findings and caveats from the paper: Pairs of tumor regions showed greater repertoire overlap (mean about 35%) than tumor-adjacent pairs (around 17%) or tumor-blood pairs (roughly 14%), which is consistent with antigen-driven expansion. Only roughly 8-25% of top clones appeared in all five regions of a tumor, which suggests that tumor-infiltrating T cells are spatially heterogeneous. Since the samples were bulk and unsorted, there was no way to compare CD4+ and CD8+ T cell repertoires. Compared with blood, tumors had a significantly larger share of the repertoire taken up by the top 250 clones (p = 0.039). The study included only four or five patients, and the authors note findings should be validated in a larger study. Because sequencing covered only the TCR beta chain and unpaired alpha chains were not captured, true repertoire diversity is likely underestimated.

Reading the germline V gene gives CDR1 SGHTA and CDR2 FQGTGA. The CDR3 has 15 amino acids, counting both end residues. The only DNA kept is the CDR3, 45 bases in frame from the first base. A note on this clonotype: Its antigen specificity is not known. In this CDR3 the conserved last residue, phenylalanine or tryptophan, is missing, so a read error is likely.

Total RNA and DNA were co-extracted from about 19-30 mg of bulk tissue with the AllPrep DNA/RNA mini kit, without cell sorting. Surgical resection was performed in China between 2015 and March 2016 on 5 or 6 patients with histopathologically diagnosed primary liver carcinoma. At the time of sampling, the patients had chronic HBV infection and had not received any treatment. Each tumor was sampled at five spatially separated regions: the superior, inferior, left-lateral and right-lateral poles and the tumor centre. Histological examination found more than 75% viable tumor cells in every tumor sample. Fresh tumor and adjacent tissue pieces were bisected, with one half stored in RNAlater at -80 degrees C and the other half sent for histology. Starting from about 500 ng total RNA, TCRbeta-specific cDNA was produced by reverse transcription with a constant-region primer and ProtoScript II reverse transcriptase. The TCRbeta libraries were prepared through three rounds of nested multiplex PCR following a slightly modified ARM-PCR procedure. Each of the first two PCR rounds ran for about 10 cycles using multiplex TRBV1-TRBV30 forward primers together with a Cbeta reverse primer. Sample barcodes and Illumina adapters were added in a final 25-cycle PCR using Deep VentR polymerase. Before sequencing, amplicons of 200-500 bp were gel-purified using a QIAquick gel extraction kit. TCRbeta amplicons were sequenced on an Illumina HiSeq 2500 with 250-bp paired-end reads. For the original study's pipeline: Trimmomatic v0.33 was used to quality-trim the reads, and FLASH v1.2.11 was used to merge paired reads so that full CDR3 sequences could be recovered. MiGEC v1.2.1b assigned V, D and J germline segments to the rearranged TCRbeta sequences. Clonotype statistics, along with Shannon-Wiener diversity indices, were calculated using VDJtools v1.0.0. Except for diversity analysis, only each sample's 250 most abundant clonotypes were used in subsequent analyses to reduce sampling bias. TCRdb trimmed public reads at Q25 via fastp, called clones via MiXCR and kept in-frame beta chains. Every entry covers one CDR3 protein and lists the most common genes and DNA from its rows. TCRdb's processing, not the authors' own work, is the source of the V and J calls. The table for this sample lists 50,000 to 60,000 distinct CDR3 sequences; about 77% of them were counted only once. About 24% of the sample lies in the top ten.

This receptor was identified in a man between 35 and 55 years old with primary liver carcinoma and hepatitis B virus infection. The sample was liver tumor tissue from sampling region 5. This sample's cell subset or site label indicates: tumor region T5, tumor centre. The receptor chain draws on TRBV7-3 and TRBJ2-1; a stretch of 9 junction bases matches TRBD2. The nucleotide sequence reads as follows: TGCGCCAGCAGCTTAAATCTAGCGGGAAACAATGAGCAGTTCCTC. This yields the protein CASSLNLAGNNEQFL.